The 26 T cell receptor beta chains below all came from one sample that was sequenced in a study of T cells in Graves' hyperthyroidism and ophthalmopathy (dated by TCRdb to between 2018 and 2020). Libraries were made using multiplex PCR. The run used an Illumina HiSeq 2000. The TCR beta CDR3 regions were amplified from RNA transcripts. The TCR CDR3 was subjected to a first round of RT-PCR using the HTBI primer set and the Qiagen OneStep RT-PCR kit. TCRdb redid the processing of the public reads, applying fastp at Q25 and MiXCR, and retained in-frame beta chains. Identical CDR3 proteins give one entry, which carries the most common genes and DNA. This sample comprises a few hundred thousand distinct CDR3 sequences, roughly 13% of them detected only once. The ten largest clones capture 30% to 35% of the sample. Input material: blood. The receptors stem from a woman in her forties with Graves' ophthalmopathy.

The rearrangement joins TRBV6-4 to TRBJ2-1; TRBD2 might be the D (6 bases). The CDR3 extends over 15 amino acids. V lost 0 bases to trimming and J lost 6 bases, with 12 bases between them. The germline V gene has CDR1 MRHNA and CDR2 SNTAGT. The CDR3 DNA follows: TGTGCCAGCAGTGACTCCCGGAGGGGAGGCAATGAGCAGTTCTTC. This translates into CASSDSRRGGNEQFF.

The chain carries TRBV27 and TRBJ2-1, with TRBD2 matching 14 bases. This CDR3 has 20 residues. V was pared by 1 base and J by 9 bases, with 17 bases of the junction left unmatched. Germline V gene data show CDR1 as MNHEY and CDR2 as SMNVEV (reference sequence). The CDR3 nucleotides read TGTGCCAGCAGTTTATGGCCTGTCCCGACTAGCGGGAGGGCCTGGAGTGAGCAGTTCTTC. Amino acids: CASSLWPVPTSGRAWSEQFF.

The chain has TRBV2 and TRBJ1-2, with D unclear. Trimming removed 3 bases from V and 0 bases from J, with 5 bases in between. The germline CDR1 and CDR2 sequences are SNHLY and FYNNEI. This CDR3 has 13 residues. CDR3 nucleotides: TGTGCCAGCAGTGACAGAGCTAACTATGGCTACACCTTC. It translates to CASSDRANYGYTF.

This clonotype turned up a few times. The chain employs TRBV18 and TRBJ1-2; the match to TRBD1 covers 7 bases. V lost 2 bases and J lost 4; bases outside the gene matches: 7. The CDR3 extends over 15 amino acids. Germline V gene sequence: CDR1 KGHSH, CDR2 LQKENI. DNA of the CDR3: TGTGCCAGCTCACCAATCGACAGGGAGGTCTATGGCTACACCTTC. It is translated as CASSPIDREVYGYTF.

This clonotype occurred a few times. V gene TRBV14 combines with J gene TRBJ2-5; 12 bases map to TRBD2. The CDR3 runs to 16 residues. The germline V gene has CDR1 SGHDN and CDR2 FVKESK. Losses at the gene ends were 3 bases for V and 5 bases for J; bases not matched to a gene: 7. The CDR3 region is CASSQMGLAGLETQYF. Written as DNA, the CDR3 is TGTGCCAGCAGCCAGATGGGACTAGCGGGTCTGGAGACCCAGTACTTC.

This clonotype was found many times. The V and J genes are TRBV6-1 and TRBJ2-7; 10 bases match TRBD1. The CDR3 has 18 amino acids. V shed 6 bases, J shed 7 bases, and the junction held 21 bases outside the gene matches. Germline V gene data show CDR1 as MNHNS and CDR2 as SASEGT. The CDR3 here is CASRPLAGRGTGVGEQYF. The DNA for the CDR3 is TGTGCCAGCAGACCCTTGGCGGGTCGGGGGACAGGGGTGGGGGAGCAGTACTTC.

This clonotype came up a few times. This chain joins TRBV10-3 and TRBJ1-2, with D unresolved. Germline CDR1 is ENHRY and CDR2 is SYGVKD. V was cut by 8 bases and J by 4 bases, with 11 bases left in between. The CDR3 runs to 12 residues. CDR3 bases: TGTGCCATCGGTTCTAGATCCTATGGCTACACCTTC. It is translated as CAIGSRSYGYTF.

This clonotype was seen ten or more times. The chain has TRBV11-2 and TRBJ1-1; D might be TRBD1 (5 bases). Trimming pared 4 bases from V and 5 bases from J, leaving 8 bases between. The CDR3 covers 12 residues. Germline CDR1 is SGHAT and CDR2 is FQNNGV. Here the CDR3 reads CASSWGETEAFF. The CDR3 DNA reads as TGTGCCAGCAGCTGGGGGGAGACTGAAGCTTTCTTT.

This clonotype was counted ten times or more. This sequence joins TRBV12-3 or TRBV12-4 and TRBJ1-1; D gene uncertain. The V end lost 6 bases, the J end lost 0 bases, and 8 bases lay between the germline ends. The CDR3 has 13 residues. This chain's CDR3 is CASRLKLNTEAFF. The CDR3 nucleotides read TGTGCCAGCAGACTCAAATTGAACACTGAAGCTTTCTTT.

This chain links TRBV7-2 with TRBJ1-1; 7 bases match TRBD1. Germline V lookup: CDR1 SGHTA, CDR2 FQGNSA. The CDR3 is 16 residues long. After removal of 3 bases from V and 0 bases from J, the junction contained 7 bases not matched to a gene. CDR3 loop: CASSLTGNLMNTEAFF. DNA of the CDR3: TGTGCCAGCAGCTTGACAGGGAACCTCATGAACACTGAAGCTTTCTTT. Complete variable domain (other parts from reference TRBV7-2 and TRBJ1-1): GAGVSQSPSNKVTEKGKDVELRCDPISGHTALYWYRQSLGQGLEFLIYFQGNSAPDKSGLPSDRFSAERTGGSVSTLTIQRTQQEDSAVYLCASSLTGNLMNTEAFFGQGTRLTVV.

The chain's CDR3 is CASRDLRAEFF. The CDR3 DNA reads as TGTGCCAGTCGAGATTTAAGGGCGGAGTTCTTC. The chain joins TRBV19 to TRBJ2-1, with D unresolved. The V end lost 8 bases, the J end lost 14 bases, and 16 bases lay between the germline ends. The CDR3 has 11 residues. The V gene's germline CDR1 is LNHDA and CDR2 SQIVND (reference sequence).

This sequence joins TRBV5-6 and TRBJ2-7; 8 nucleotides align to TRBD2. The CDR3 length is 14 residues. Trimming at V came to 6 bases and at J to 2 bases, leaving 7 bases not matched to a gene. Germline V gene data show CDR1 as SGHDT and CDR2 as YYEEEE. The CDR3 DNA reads TGTGCCAGCACCCGTGAGCGGGGGCCCTACGAGCAGTACTTC. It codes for CASTRERGPYEQYF.

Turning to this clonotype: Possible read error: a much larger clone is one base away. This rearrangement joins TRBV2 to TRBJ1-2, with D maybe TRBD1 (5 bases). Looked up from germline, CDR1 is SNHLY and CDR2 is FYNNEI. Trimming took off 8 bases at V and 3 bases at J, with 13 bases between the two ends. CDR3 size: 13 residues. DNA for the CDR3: TGTGCCAGCGGGGGTGACTTTGACTATGGCTACACCTTC. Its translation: CASGGDFDYGYTF.

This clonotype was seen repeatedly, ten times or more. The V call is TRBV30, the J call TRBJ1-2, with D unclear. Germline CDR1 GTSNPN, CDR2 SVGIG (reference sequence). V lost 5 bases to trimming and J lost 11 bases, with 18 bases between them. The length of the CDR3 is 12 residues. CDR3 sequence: CAWGPTRLSYTF. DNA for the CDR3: TGTGCCTGGGGGCCAACCCGACTAAGTTACACCTTC. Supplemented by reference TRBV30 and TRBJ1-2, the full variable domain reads SQTIHQWPATLVQPVGSPLSLECTVEGTSNPNLYWYRQAAGRGLQLLFYSVGIGQISSEVPQNLSASRPQDRQFILSSKKLLLSDSGFYLCAWGPTRLSYTFGSGTRLTVV.

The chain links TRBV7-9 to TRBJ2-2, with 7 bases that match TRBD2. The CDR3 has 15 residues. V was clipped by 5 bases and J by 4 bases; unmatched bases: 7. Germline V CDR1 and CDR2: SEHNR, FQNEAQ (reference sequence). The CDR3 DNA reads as TGTGCCAGCAGCATTCTAGCGGTGCTCACCGGGGAGCTGTTTTTT. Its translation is CASSILAVLTGELFF.

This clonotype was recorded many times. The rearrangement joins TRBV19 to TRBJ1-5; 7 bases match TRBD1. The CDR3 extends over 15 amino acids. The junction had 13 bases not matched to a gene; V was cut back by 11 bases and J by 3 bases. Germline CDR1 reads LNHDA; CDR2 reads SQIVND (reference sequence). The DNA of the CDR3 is TGTGCCTCAAGATTAACGGGACAGTTCAATCAGCCCCAGCATTTT. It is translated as CASRLTGQFNQPQHF.

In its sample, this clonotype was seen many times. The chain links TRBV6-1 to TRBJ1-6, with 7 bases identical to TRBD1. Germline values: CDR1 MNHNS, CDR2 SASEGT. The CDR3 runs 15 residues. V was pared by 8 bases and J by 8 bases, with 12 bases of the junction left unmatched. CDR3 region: CASLTSRQGYSPLHF. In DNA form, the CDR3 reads TGTGCCAGCCTTACCTCCAGACAGGGATATTCACCCCTCCACTTT.

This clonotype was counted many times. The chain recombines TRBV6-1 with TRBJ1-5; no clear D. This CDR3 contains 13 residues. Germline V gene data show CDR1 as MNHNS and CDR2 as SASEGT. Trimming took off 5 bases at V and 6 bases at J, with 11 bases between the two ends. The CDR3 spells CASSSAVAQPQHF. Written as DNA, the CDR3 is TGTGCCAGCAGTTCAGCGGTTGCTCAGCCCCAGCATTTT.

DNA of the CDR3: TGCGCCAGCAGCTTGTCAAGGACAGGGGGGCAGCTCCGCTATGGCTACACCTTC. Residues: CASSLSRTGGQLRYGYTF. The rearrangement joins TRBV5-1 to TRBJ1-2; 10 nucleotides line up with TRBD1. CDR3 length equals 18 residues. The trim removed 1 base at V and 4 bases at J, leaving 13 bases unmatched. CDR1 SGHRS and CDR2 YFSETQ come from the germline V gene.

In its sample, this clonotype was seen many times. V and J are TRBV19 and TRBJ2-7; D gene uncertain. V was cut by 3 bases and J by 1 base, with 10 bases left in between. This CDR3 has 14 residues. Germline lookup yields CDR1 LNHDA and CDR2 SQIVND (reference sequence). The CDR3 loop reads CASSILHLSYEQYF. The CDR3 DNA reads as TGTGCCAGTAGTATCCTCCATCTATCCTACGAGCAGTACTTC.

The CDR3 nucleotides are TGCAGTGCTACGCCTGGGGGGAGACAGTTCTTC. This sequence encodes CSATPGGRQFF. The V call is TRBV20-1, the J call TRBJ2-1; D possibly corresponds to TRBD2 (6 bases). Germline CDR1 and CDR2: DFQATT and SNEGSKA (reference sequence). V was shortened by 4 bases and J by 13 bases, with 14 bases between the two germline ends. The CDR3 runs to 11 residues.

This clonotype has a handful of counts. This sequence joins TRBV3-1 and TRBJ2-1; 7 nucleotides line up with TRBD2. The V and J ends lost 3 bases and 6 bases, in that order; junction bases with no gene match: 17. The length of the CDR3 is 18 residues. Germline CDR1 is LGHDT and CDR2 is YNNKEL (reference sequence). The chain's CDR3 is CASSHFYRGRREFNEQFF. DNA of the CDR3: TGTGCCAGCAGCCATTTCTACCGCGGGCGGCGGGAGTTCAATGAGCAGTTCTTC.

The CDR3 bases are TGTGCCAGCAGCCAAGACGCAAGGGCCATCAATGAGCAGTTCTTC. This gives the protein CASSQDARAINEQFF. The gene calls are TRBV3-1 and TRBJ2-1; D not resolved. V lost 0 bases and J lost 6, with 12 bases in between. There are 15 residues in the CDR3. Germline V gene lookup returns CDR1 LGHDT and CDR2 YNNKEL (reference sequence).

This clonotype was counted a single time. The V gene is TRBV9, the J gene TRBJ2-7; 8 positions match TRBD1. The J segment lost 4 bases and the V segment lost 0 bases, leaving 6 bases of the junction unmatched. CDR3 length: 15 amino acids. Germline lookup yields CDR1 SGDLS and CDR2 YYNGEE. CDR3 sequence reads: CASSVGTGPGYEQYF. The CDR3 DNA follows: TGTGCCAGCAGCGTAGGGACAGGGCCAGGTTACGAGCAGTACTTC.

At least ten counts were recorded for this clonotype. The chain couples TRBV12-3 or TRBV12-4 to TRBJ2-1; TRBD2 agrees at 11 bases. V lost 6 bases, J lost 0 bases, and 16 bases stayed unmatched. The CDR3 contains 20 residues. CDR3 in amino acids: CASSPSWGLAGGSSYNEQFF. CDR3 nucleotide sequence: TGTGCCAGCAGCCCCTCGTGGGGATTAGCGGGAGGGAGCTCCTACAATGAGCAGTTCTTC.

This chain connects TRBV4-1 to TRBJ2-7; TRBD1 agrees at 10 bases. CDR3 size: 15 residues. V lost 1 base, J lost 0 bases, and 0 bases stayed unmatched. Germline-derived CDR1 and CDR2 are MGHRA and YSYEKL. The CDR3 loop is CASSQGTGGSYEQYF. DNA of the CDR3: TGCGCCAGCAGCCAAGGGACAGGGGGCTCCTACGAGCAGTACTTC.